This TCR beta chain was sequenced during a study of Graves' ophthalmopathy and Graves' hyperthyroidism. Study-wide context: Peripheral blood samples were taken at initial diagnosis, before any treatment.

The authors amplified TCR beta CDR3 regions, and they did so from RNA transcripts for repertoire sequencing. Investigators did first-round RT-PCR with HTBI primers, then second-round multiplex PCR. TCRdb reprocessed the multiplex PCR reads with MiXCR, giving one entry per CDR3 protein. The table has fewer than 600,000 distinct CDR3 sequences, over 13% seen once. General observations from the study: A majority of expanded thyroid clonotypes exceeding 0.001 frequency were likewise present in blood.

This CDR3 spans 15 amino acids. The trim removed 11 bases at V and 3 bases at J, leaving 7 bases unmatched. Germline CDR1 is ENHRY and CDR2 is SYGVKD. About this clonotype itself: What it recognizes is unknown.

This chain links TRBV10-3 with TRBJ2-2, with 12 positions matching TRBD1. The material sequenced was blood. The sequence was obtained from a woman aged 30 to 39 with Graves' ophthalmopathy. The CDR3 DNA follows: TGTGCCTGTAGGCGGGACAGGGGGCACACCGGGGAGCTGTTTTTT. This sequence encodes CACRRDRGHTGELFF.